A single sample gave rise to the 8 T cell receptor beta chains below, sequenced in a study of T-cell memory formation after mild COVID-19. TCRdb itself ran the 5' RACE reads through MiXCR, one entry per CDR3 protein. This sample carries tens of thousands of distinct CDR3 sequences, approximately 8% of them seen once, and the ten largest clones take roughly 1.4%. The specimen was PBMCs or a T cell subset sorted from them (not recorded which). These receptors came from a man between 18 and 29 years old who had mild COVID-19 (a few samples of this study predate the infection). Cell type and time point are not known.

This clonotype was seen many times. The chain joins TRBV30 to TRBJ2-5, with D tentatively TRBD2 (5 bases). V lost 0 bases and J 1 base, leaving 12 bases between the germline ends. Germline assignment: CDR1 GTSNPN and CDR2 SVGIG (reference sequence). The CDR3 has 15 amino acids. CDR3 coding DNA: TGTGCCTGGAGTGTACGGGGAGCCATCCAAGAGACCCAGTACTTC. Its translation is CAWSVRGAIQETQYF. The full variable domain, rest sourced from reference TRBV30 and TRBJ2-5, is SQTIHQWPATLVQPVGSPLSLECTVEGTSNPNLYWYRQAAGRGLQLLFYSVGIGQISSEVPQNLSASRPQDRQFILSSKKLLLSDSGFYLCAWSVRGAIQETQYFGPGTRLLVL.

This clonotype was counted only a few times. The chain uses TRBV12-3 or TRBV12-4 and TRBJ2-3; 9 bases are shared with TRBD1. J lost 6 bases, V lost 6 bases, and 10 bases had no gene match. The CDR3 has 15 amino acids. CDR3 amino acids: CASSLGQGTLDTQYF. The CDR3 DNA follows: TGTGCCAGCAGCCTCGGACAGGGGACGTTGGATACGCAGTATTTT.

The CDR3 protein is CSAGNTDTQYF. CDR3 nucleotide sequence: TGCAGTGCTGGAAACACAGATACGCAGTATTTT. This chain connects TRBV20-1 to TRBJ2-3; D uncertain. The V end lost 5 bases, the J end lost 2 bases, and 5 bases lay between the germline ends. The CDR3 sequence is 11 residues long. From germline, CDR1 is DFQATT and CDR2 SNEGSKA (reference sequence).

CDR3 amino acids: CASSPRTDTWNTEAFF. In DNA form, the CDR3 reads TGTGCCAGCAGCCCTAGGACAGACACCTGGAACACTGAAGCTTTCTTT. This chain uses TRBV7-9 with TRBJ1-1; perhaps TRBD1 as D (6 bases). The CDR3 totals 16 residues. Trimming left V 5 bases short and J 1 base short, with 17 bases between. In germline, CDR1 is SEHNR, CDR2 FQNEAQ (reference sequence).

In this sample, this clonotype turned up many times. The V and J genes are TRBV2 and TRBJ2-4; D is unclear. Germline CDR1 SNHLY, CDR2 FYNNEI. The V end lost 2 bases, the J end lost 0 bases, and 14 bases lay between the germline ends. The CDR3 consists of 17 residues. In DNA, the CDR3 is TGTGCCAGCAGTGAAACGGCAATTGGGCTAGCCAAAAACATTCAGTACTTC. Amino acids: CASSETAIGLAKNIQYF.

This clonotype has a count of ten or more. V and J are TRBV15 and TRBJ2-1, with D possibly TRBD2 on 5 matching bases. The CDR3 covers 13 residues. The V gene's germline CDR1 is LNHNV and CDR2 YYDKDF (reference sequence). V lost 0 bases to trimming and J lost 10 bases, with 10 bases between them. The CDR3 protein is CATSRDREQEQFF. DNA of the CDR3: TGTGCCACCAGCAGAGACCGGGAACAAGAGCAGTTCTTC.

This clonotype was found a few times. The chain joins TRBV4-3 to TRBJ2-1, with D maybe TRBD2 (6 bases). The CDR3 is 16 residues long. The germline CDR1 and CDR2 sequences are LGHNA and YSLEER. V dropped 0 bases and J dropped 0 bases, with 9 bases sitting between them. The CDR3 reads CASSQDGGNSYNEQFF. CDR3 DNA: TGCGCCAGCAGCCAAGATGGAGGGAACTCCTACAATGAGCAGTTCTTC.

This clonotype was seen many times. In DNA form, the CDR3 reads TGTGCCAGCAGCTTAAGGAGGGGTCAGCCCCAGCATTTT. Its protein is CASSLRRGQPQHF. The V call is TRBV7-3, the J call TRBJ1-5; D might be TRBD1 (5 bases). The ends were cut back, 1 base at V and 6 bases at J, with 7 bases in the middle. Germline V lookup: CDR1 SGHTA, CDR2 FQGTGA. The CDR3 contains 13 residues.